This T cell receptor (beta chain) originates from a study of blood T cell repertoires in COVID-19. About the study: The United States, Italy and Spain provided the acute and convalescent COVID-19 samples. T cells, B-cell-depleted T cells, or PBMCs provided the cDNA or gDNA that served as material.

The V end lost 4 bases, the J end lost 0 bases, and 9 bases lay between the germline ends. CDR3 length: 14 residues. Looked up from germline, CDR1 is SEHNR and CDR2 is FQNEAQ (reference sequence). Only in-frame clones appear in the TCRdb table, and some are missing; sequencing was by immunoSEQ multiplex PCR. The sample gives roughly 120,000 clones, about 86% of which show up once; about 7.4% is in the top ten. Source material: peripheral blood. The chain has TRBV7-9 and TRBJ1-2; perhaps TRBD1 as D (5 bases). This clonotype was obtained from a man between 70 and 80 years old who had recovered from COVID-19. CDR3 in amino acids: CASSSDNTNYGYTF. Here the CDR3 DNA reads TGTGCCAGCAGCTCGGACAATACTAACTATGGCTACACCTTC.